What follows is one T cell receptor (beta chain) and its context. Its antigen remains unidentified. Then a second PCR, running roughly 7 to 12 cycles, was carried out with a sample-barcoded 5' primer and a J-beta primer mix. MiXCR, run by TCRdb on the 5' RACE reads, gives a single entry per CDR3 protein. The repertoire includes about 830,000 distinct CDR3 sequences, over 45% of them detected once, and about 20% sits in the top ten. The data derive from a study of blood T cells in healthy people across ages. Study-wide results and limits: A strong correlation between TCR beta diversity and naive T cell percentage was seen.

CDR3 size: 13 residues. Germline assignment: CDR1 SQVTM and CDR2 ANQGSEA. The V gene lost 2 bases and the J gene lost 2 bases, with 9 bases spanning the gap. Material for sequencing was blood. The origin of this receptor is a man aged 25-45 years in good health. The chain recombines TRBV29-1 with TRBJ1-2, with D hard to call. DNA of the CDR3: TGCAGCGTTGAAAAGGGTAGGAACTATGGCTACACCTTC. Encoded protein: CSVEKGRNYGYTF.